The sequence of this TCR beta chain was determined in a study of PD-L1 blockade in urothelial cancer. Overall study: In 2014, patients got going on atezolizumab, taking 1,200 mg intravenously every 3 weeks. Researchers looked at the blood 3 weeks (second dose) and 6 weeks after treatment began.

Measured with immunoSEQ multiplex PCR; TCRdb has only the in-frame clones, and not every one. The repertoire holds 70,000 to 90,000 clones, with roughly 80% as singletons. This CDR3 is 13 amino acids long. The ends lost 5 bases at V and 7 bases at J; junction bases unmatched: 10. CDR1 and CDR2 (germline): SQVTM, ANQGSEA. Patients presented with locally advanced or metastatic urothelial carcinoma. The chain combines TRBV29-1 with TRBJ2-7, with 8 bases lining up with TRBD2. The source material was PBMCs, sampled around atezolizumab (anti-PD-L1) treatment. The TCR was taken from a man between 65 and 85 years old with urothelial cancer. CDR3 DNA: TGCAGCGTTTCCCCCGTACGGGGGGGAGAGCAGTACTTC. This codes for CSVSPVRGGEQYF.